This T cell receptor (beta chain) was found in a study of blood T cell repertoires in COVID-19. Study information: There were acute and convalescent COVID-19 samples, and they came from the United States, Italy and Spain. PBMCs, B-cell-depleted T cells, or T cells provided the cDNA or gDNA that made up the material.

V lost 0 bases and J lost 2; bases outside the gene matches: 5. The CDR3 runs to 16 residues. Germline V CDR1 and CDR2: SGHRS, YFSETQ. As processed by the authors: Amplification with reference gene primers provided the estimates of nucleated cell counts. Measured with immunoSEQ multiplex PCR; TCRdb has only the in-frame clones, and not every one. For V, J and clone size, that table is used; D and trimming come from the DNA. This sample has 200,000 to 300,000 clones; about 83% occur once, and the top ten carry roughly 12%. Sequencing was performed on peripheral blood. The chain has TRBV5-1 and TRBJ2-1, with TRBD2 matching over 7 bases. This TCR was sampled from a man older than 75 with acute or convalescent COVID-19. CDR3 in DNA: TGCGCCAGCAGCTTGGGGTCTAGCGGCGCCTACAATGAGCAGTTCTTC. This codes for CASSLGSSGAYNEQFF.